This T cell receptor beta chain was documented in a study of cytomegalovirus exposure and HLA in healthy donors (dated by TCRdb to about 2017). Background on the whole study: According to an earlier analysis of a few hundred of the donors, 150 million to 200 million T cells yielded 90 million to 130 million unique TCR beta sequences and approximately 280 Gb of sequence data. Around 330 gigabases of sequencing data and roughly 80 million unique TCR sequences made up an early release that covered 640 HLA-typed donors. Among the approximately 430 genotyped donors, more than 70% belonged to the genetic ancestry cluster associated with self-reported Caucasian donors. The study was designed to test whether signatures of past pathogen exposure could be identified by cataloging public T cell receptors. The T cell repertoires of several hundred subjects were profiled by immunosequencing and related to cytomegalovirus serostatus. Besides the first cohort of under 700 subjects, a separate validation cohort made up of some 110 different subjects was used. To predict cytomegalovirus infection status, the study brought together high-throughput TCR immunosequencing, statistical association of individual TCRs with disease status, and machine learning. To study patterns of TCR occurrence, a later analysis re-analyzed previously published TCR beta repertoires from 700 or so donors and added high-resolution HLA genotyping. The later analysis used no new phenotypic data to find candidate immune exposures, relying instead on TCR beta sequences and their occurrence across donors. In an earlier analysis of 587 of the donors, high-throughput TCR beta sequencing was used to judge whether each TCR beta V gene segment behaved as functional or pseudogenic. Donor age, sex, ethnicity and CMV serostatus were collected together with the repertoire data. A later genetic analysis used genome-wide SNP genotypes for about three fifths of the 666 donors, treating that subset as a discovery cohort. Every discovery cohort repertoire had been produced on one sequencing platform. HLA typing included class I and class II loci at four-digit resolution. The number of typed donors differed by locus: roughly 620-640 for A, B, C, DRB1 and DQB1; approximately 520 for DQA1; 600 to 610 for DPA1; and roughly 470 for DPB1. Several DR-DQ haplotypes were treated as single units for association and clustering because of strong linkage in the cohort. Among about 410 genotyped donors of the cohort, an average of about 240,000 unique TCR beta nucleotide sequences was sequenced per donor, of which roughly 18% were non-productive. What the authors observed across the whole study: Immune exposure information for the cohort was limited to CMV serostatus. In the study, some 160 TCR beta chains were listed as associated with cytomegalovirus. Some IMGT-functional V segments, including TRBV6-2 and TRBV6-3, could not be told apart with the 87-base-pair reads, so those segments were excluded. A later analysis found that TCR association rates varied across HLA loci, with DRB1 alleles showing the most associated TCRs and HLA-C alleles the fewest. The classifier was reported to diagnose cytomegalovirus status with high specificity and sensitivity in both the original cohort and the validation cohort. Most TCR sequences were observed very rarely across donors, whereas some public TCRs were present in many individuals. When HLA alleles, especially DR and DQ, strongly co-occurred, attributing TCR associations to individual alleles was difficult. In vitro tests confirmed that a few of the cytomegalovirus-associated TCR beta chains recognize cytomegalovirus antigens. A later analysis found that most CMV-associated TCR beta chains appeared HLA-restricted, with HLA associations seemingly driven largely by CMV exposure. A further reported finding was that TCR beta sequences accurately predicted the HLA-A and HLA-B alleles for most subjects in the first cohort. Roughly uniform sequencing depth across donors was assumed in presence/absence analyses, although this assumption may not hold. Only TCR beta chains were sequenced in this cohort, and the absence of alpha or paired-chain data limited detectable features. An earlier analysis of approximately 590 of the donors showed that most TCR beta V segments appeared in productive rearrangements either about 87% or about 30% of the time, which broadly matched IMGT annotations. An association between a missense DCLRE1C variant and V-gene and J-gene trimming of TCR beta chains was found in a later genetic analysis and replicated in an independent cohort. A later analysis found that HLA-associated TCR beta chains were more clonally expanded and had lower generation probabilities than equally common non-associated chains. Because some donors lacked HLA typing at each locus, the association tests relied only on the typed subset. Compared with the approximately 670-donor mean, donors in an Asian-associated ancestry cluster had fewer N-insertions in productive TCRs, according to a later genetic analysis. In a later analysis, several top co-occurrence clusters were reported to appear linked to parvovirus B19, influenza, CMV and Epstein-Barr virus. A cluster of highly shared sequence variants was judged likely to be a technical artifact of the sequencing pipeline. The authors suggested that the approach could potentially be extended to other disease states and immunological phenotypes. At a false discovery rate of 0.05, a later analysis linked 16,000 or so TCR beta sequences to specific HLA alleles. About 17 rarely observed V segments, including chromosome 9 orphons, were excluded from the earlier analysis of approximately 500 of the donors because counts were too low. Linkage disequilibrium might explain the correlated functional status among segregating V segments, but an unknown experimental factor could not be excluded.

A word on this clone: No cognate antigen has been identified for it. No per-base quality is available; no much larger clone lies one base away.

Library preparation used the immunoSEQ multiplex PCR assay. For the multiplex PCR, a mixture combining 60 forward primers for TCR Vbeta segments and 13 reverse primers for TCR Jbeta segments was used. A multiplex PCR assay on genomic DNA amplified the CDR3 region of rearranged TCR beta genes. Amplified TCR beta libraries were sequenced as 87-base-pair reads on the Illumina HiSeq System. The paper's data handling went like this. Across the 670 or so repertoires, a later analysis counted some 81 million unique TCR beta chains, about 10 million of which were shared by at least two donors. To remove PCR and sequencing errors, raw reads were error-corrected and collapsed into unique sequences using a nearest-neighbor algorithm that merged closely related sequences. Alignment of CDR3 sequences to IMGT reference sequences was used to assign V, D and J gene segments. Each retained sequence needed at least a six-nucleotide match to both a V gene segment and a J gene segment. A rearrangement counted as productive if the CDR3 had no stop codons and remained in frame with V and J, and every other rearrangement counted as non-productive. Following IMGT convention, CDR3 was defined as the stretch from the second conserved V-encoded cysteine up to the conserved J-encoded phenylalanine. The earlier analysis of 587 of the donors excluded sequences that lacked an unambiguous match to a single V gene segment. An earlier analysis of 587 of the donors classified V segments as functional when productive rearrangements were above 56.7% and as segregating when the standard deviation between donors was above 5%. A statistical classification framework was built for diagnosing cytomegalovirus status from the catalog of TCR beta chain sequences. A later analysis assigned V and J genes by comparing TCR nucleotide sequences with IMGT/GENE-DB human TR gene sequences. A later analysis assigned CDR3 sequences and most-parsimonious VDJ recombination scenarios with the TCRdist pipeline. In a later analysis, every TCR beta chain was defined by the combination of its CDR3 amino acid sequence and its V-gene family, and reads without a unique V-gene family were dropped. A later analysis removed several hundred highly shared, low-generation-probability nucleotide sequences to deal with suspected cross-contamination and a sequencing artifact. In a later analysis, a clonal expansion index was calculated for each public chain from normalized within-repertoire ranks of inferred template counts. In a later analysis, generation probabilities were computed using a VDJ recombination model fitted to out-of-frame rearrangements, and the results were checked against IGoR. A later analysis scored TCR-TCR, TCR-HLA and TCR-CMV co-occurrence with hypergeometric tests, applying a repertoire-size bias correction to TCR pairs. To estimate false discovery rates, a later analysis permuted the HLA or CMV assignments 20 times. In a later analysis, co-occurring TCRs were grouped using DBSCAN, with TCRdist sequence similarity added in when clustering inside HLA-allele-positive subsets. Repertoires with fewer than 30,000 or more than 120,000 public chains were left out of co-occurrence clustering, as were about five repertoires with anomalous nucleotide sharing. TCRdb re-hosts the immuneACCESS table, in-frame sequences only. Its copies lack some clones; in the studies checked, an unresolved V gene accounts for under half of them, and the cause for the rest is not known. That table supplies the V and J calls and clone size; D and trimming were determined from the DNA. The sample table contains 95,000 to 150,000 clones; only one count was recorded for more than 60% of them. The ten biggest clones cover about 9.1% of the sample.

V loses 4 bases at its end and J loses 4 bases; junction bases beyond the gene matches: 1. The CDR3, from cysteine to phenylalanine, totals 14 residues. Just the 42-base CDR3 DNA is kept, in frame starting at base 1. From a lookup of the germline V gene, CDR1 and CDR2 are MNHEY and SVGAGI. In total, about 650 healthy bone marrow donors made up the cohort. At the time of sampling, every cohort member was nominally healthy, though immune exposures that went unrecorded were likely present. The donor was CMV seropositive and was included in the group of 270 or so seropositive cohort members. A peripheral blood sample was provided by each donor, and peripheral blood mononuclear cells were used for TCR beta sequencing. Genomic DNA was extracted from the blood cell samples with the Qiagen DNeasy Blood Extraction Kit.

What was sequenced was PBMCs. The sequence is built from TRBV6-5 and TRBJ1-4; TRBD1 lines up with 9 middle nucleotides. The source is a woman in her 50s in good health and CMV-seropositive. The sequence in DNA is TGTGCCAGCAGTTCGACAGGGGGTAATGAAAAACTGTTTTTT. Its protein is CASSSTGGNEKLFF.